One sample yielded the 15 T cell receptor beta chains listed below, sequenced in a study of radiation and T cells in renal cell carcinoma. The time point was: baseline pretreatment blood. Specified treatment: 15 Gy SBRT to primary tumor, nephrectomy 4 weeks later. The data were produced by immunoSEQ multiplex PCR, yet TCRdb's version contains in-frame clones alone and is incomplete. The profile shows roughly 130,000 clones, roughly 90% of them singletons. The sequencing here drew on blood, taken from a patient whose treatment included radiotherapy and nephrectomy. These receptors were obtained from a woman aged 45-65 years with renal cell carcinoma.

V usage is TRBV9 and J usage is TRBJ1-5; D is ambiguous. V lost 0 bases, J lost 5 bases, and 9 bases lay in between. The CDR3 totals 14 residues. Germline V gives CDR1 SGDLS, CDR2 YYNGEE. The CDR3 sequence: CASSVEAGDQPQHF. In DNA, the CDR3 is TGTGCCAGCAGCGTAGAAGCGGGTGATCAGCCCCAGCATTTT.

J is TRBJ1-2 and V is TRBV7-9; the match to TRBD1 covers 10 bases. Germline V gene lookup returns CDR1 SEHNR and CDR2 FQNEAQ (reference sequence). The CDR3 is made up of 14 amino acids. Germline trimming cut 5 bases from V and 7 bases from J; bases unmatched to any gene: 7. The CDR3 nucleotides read TGTGCCAGCAGCCTCCTGACAGGGGGCTCTGGCTACACCTTC. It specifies CASSLLTGGSGYTF.

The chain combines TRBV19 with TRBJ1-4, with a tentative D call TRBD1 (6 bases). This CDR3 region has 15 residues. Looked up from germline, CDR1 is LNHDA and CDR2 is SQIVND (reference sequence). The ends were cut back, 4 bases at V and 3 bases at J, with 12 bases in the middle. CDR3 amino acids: CASSRGTLPNEKLFF. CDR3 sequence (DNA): TGTGCCAGTAGTAGAGGGACATTGCCTAATGAAAAACTGTTTTTT.

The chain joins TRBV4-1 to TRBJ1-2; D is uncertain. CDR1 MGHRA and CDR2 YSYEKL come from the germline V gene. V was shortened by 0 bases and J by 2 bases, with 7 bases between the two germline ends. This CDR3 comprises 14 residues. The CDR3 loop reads CASSQDPRNYGYTF. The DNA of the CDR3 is TGCGCCAGCAGCCAAGATCCCCGAAACTATGGCTACACCTTC.

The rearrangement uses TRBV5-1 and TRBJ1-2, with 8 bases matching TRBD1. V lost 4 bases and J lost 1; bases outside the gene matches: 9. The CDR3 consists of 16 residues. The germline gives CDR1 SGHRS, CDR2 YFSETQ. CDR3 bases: TGCGCCAGCAGCCAGGGCGCACAGGGGGTTAACTATGGCTACACCTTC. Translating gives CASSQGAQGVNYGYTF.

CDR3 DNA sequence: TGTGCCAGTAGTATTTTGACAGGGAGTGGCTACACCTTC. It codes for CASSILTGSGYTF. The chain recombines TRBV19 with TRBJ1-2, with 7 bases fitting TRBD1. This CDR3 contains 13 residues. Unmatched junction bases numbered 5, after V lost 3 bases and J lost 7 bases. CDR1 is LNHDA, CDR2 SQIVND, per germline (reference sequence). The full variable domain, rest sourced from reference TRBV19 and TRBJ1-2, is DGGITQSPKYLFRKEGQNVTLSCEQNLNHDAMYWYRQDPGQGLRLIYYSQIVNDFQKGDIAEGYSVSREKKESFPLTVTSAQKNPTAFYLCASSILTGSGYTFGSGTRLTVV.

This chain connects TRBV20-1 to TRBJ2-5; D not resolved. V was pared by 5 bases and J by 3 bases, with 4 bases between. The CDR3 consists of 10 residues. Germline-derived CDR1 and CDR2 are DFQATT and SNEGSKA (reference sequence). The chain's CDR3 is CSAYKETQYF. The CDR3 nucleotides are TGCAGTGCTTATAAAGAGACCCAGTACTTC.

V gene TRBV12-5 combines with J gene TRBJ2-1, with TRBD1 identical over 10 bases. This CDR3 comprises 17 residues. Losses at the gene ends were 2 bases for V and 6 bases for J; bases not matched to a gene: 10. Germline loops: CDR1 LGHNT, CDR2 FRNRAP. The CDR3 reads CASGLTSGQGILNEQFF. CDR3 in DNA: TGTGCTAGTGGTTTGACCTCGGGACAGGGGATACTCAATGAGCAGTTCTTC.

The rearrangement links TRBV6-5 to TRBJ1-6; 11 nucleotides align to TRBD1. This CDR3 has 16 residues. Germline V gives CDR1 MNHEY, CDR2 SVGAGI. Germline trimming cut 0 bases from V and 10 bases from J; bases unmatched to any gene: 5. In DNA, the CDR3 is TGTGCCAGCAGTTACTCGGAAGGGACAGGGGGATCACCCCTCCACTTT. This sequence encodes CASSYSEGTGGSPLHF.

Here the CDR3 DNA reads TGTGCCAGTAGTATCCTGTGGGGAACCGGGGAGCTGTTTTTT. Its translation is CASSILWGTGELFF. This chain links TRBV19 with TRBJ2-2; unclear D gene. Between the trimmed V and J ends, which lost 3 bases and 5 bases, there was a span of 10 bases. This CDR3 contains 14 residues. CDR1 is LNHDA, CDR2 SQIVND, per germline (reference sequence).

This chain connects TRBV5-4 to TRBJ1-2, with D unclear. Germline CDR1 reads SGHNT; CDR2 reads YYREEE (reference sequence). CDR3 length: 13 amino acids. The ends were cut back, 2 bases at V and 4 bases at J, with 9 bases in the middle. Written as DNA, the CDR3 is TGTGCCAGCAGCTTATATGGGTCCTATGGCTACACCTTC. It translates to CASSLYGSYGYTF.

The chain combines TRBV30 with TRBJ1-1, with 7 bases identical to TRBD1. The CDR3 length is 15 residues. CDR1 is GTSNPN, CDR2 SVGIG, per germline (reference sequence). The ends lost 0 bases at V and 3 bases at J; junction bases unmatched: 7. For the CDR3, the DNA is TGTGCCTGGAGTGTTAAAGGGGGCAGTGACACTGAAGCTTTCTTT. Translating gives CAWSVKGGSDTEAFF. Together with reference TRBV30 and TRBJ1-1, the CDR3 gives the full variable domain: SQTIHQWPATLVQPVGSPLSLECTVEGTSNPNLYWYRQAAGRGLQLLFYSVGIGQISSEVPQNLSASRPQDRQFILSSKKLLLSDSGFYLCAWSVKGGSDTEAFFGQGTRLTVV.

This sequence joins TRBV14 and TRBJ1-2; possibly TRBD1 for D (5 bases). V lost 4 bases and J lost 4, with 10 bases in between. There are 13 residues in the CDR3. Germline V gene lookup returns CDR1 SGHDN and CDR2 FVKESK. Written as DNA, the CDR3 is TGTGCCAGCAGCCCGGGCAGGGCCTATGGCTACACCTTC. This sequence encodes CASSPGRAYGYTF.

As DNA, the CDR3 is TGTGCCAGCAGTTTACGTCGGATGAACACTGAAGCTTTCTTT. Amino acids: CASSLRRMNTEAFF. This chain links TRBV27 with TRBJ1-1, with unresolved D. The CDR3 is 14 residues long. Deletions cut 2 bases from V and 0 bases from J, with 7 bases between. CDR1 and CDR2 (germline): MNHEY, SMNVEV (reference sequence).

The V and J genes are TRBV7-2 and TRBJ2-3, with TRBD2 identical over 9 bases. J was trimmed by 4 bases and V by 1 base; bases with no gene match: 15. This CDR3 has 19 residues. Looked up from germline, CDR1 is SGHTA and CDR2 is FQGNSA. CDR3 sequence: CASSLGRAGGRMLADTQYF. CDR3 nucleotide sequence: TGTGCCAGCAGCTTAGGCCGAGCGGGGGGACGAATGTTGGCAGATACGCAGTATTTT.